This T cell receptor (beta chain) was observed in a study of regulatory T cells in long-lasting Graves disease. Study summary: Newly diagnosed Graves' patients had taken antithyroid drugs under 3 months. Overall study results and limits: Thyroid tissue was not studied; only peripheral blood was.

About this clonotype: What it binds is not known.

The V end lost 0 bases, the J end lost 0 bases, and 17 bases lay between the germline ends. Germline CDR1 LGHNA, CDR2 YNFKEQ. The CDR3 is 18 amino acids. The sample's time point: newly diagnosed GD, antithyroid drugs for less than 3 months. From PBMCs, RNA was extracted and then used to make the TCR library. Patients met American Thyroid Association criteria for Graves' disease. TCR beta libraries were built with iRepertoire HTBI primers and Arm-PCR of CDR3 regions. TCRdb reprocessed the multiplex PCR reads via MiXCR and lists one record per CDR3 protein. The sample gives around 500,000 distinct CDR3 sequences, around 12% of which show up once; roughly 9.3% is in the top ten. The same sample was also studied in work on T cells in Graves' hyperthyroidism and ophthalmopathy. That publication notes: For ophthalmopathy, model prediction preceded onset by a median about six months.

The chain links TRBV4-2 to TRBJ1-2; weak D call: TRBD1 (6 bases). The sequence derives from a woman aged 30 to 39 with Graves disease. The input for sequencing was peripheral blood mononuclear cells (PBMCs), taken at new diagnosis, from a patient treated with antithyroid drugs. The chain's CDR3 is CASSQERAQGPANYGYTF. The CDR3 DNA reads as TGTGCCAGCAGCCAAGAGCGGGCCCAGGGGCCAGCTAACTATGGCTACACCTTC.